Shown below are 24 T cell receptor beta chains from a single sample sequenced in a study of blood T cell repertoires in COVID-19. Measured with immunoSEQ multiplex PCR; TCRdb has only the in-frame clones, and not every one. The sample contains some 20,000 clones, roughly 84% of which appear only once. Sequenced sample: peripheral blood. Source of these receptors: a man aged 35 to 55 with active COVID-19.

The chain recombines TRBV5-1 with TRBJ1-1; no clear D gene. V shed 6 bases and J shed 1 base, with 13 bases lying between them. Germline CDR1 SGHRS, CDR2 YFSETQ. This CDR3 is 14 amino acids long. CDR3 in amino acids: CASTLGRGNTEAFF. The CDR3 DNA reads as TGCGCCAGCACCCTCGGACGGGGGAACACTGAAGCTTTCTTT.

This clone was counted a single time. In the same sample, other DNA sequences code for this CDR3. The chain carries TRBV2 and TRBJ2-7; D is undetermined. This CDR3 is built from 12 residues. The V gene lost 2 bases and the J gene lost 3 bases, with 5 bases spanning the gap. Germline lookup yields CDR1 SNHLY and CDR2 FYNNEI. The CDR3: CASSERSYEQYF. CDR3 nucleotide sequence: TGTGCCAGCAGTGAAAGGAGCTACGAGCAGTACTTC.

The J gene is TRBJ2-1, the V gene TRBV11-3; 8 nucleotides line up with TRBD1. The germline V gene encodes CDR1 SGHNT and CDR2 YENEEA. CDR3 length equals 14 residues. V shed 5 bases and J 4 bases; nucleotides not matched to a gene: 4. The CDR3 is CASSPHRGYNEQFF. The DNA of the CDR3 is TGTGCCAGCAGCCCCCACAGGGGGTACAATGAGCAGTTCTTC.

The chain joins TRBV27 to TRBJ1-1, with 7 bases lining up with TRBD1. V dropped 3 bases and J dropped 3; count of bases not matched to a gene: 7. Germline V gene sequence: CDR1 MNHEY, CDR2 SMNVEV (reference sequence). The CDR3 sequence is 15 residues long. The CDR3 reads CASSFQGVGDTEAFF. The CDR3 DNA reads as TGTGCCAGCAGTTTTCAGGGGGTCGGGGACACTGAAGCTTTCTTT.

V is TRBV7-8 and J is TRBJ1-4; D is unresolved. The V gene's germline CDR1 is SGHVS and CDR2 FQNEAQ. The CDR3 is 16 amino acids. Trimming removed 5 bases from V and 3 bases from J, with 16 bases in between. The CDR3 spells CASSPRRILANEKLFF. The CDR3 DNA reads TGTGCCAGCAGCCCGAGGCGAATATTGGCTAATGAAAAACTGTTTTTT.

The chain links TRBV9 to TRBJ1-3; D perhaps matches TRBD1 (5 bases). The CDR3 spans 17 residues. The V gene lost 3 bases and the J gene lost 1 base, with 17 bases spanning the gap. Germline loops: CDR1 SGDLS, CDR2 YYNGEE. Written as DNA, the CDR3 is TGTGCCAGCAGCGAACTAATATACGGGACTTCTGGAAACACCATATATTTT. Protein: CASSELIYGTSGNTIYF.

This clone was observed a handful of times. This chain links TRBV11-2 with TRBJ1-2; D perhaps matches TRBD1 (5 bases). V dropped 5 bases and J dropped 2 bases, with 12 bases sitting between them. The length of the CDR3 is 14 residues. In germline, CDR1 is SGHAT, CDR2 FQNNGV. The CDR3 DNA is TGTGCCAGCAGCCCAGGACAAGTAAACTATGGCTACACCTTC. Protein product: CASSPGQVNYGYTF.

The J gene is TRBJ1-5, the V gene TRBV6-6; no clear D. The V gene lost 9 bases and the J gene lost 4 bases, with 13 bases spanning the gap. The length of the CDR3 is 13 residues. CDR1 MNHNY and CDR2 SVGAGI come from the germline V gene (reference sequence). The DNA of the CDR3 is TGTGCCAGTCGGACGGGAGCTAATCAGCCCCAGCATTTT. The encoded protein is CASRTGANQPQHF.

The V and J genes are TRBV9 and TRBJ2-5, with TRBD2 matching 8 bases. Trimming at V came to 2 bases and at J to 1 base, leaving 4 bases not matched to a gene. The germline CDR1 and CDR2 sequences are SGDLS and YYNGEE. CDR3 length: 15 amino acids. CDR3 nucleotide sequence: TGTGCCAGCAGCGTCGGGGGGGTCTTCCAAGAGACCCAGTACTTC. This encodes CASSVGGVFQETQYF.

The chain combines TRBV27 with TRBJ1-6; D may be TRBD1 (6 bases). Germline V gene data show CDR1 as MNHEY and CDR2 as SMNVEV (reference sequence). The CDR3 has 16 residues. V was pared by 3 bases and J by 2 bases, with 11 bases between. CDR3 loop: CASSFGGGPYNSPLHF. The CDR3 DNA reads as TGTGCCAGCAGTTTTGGCGGGGGCCCCTATAATTCACCCCTCCACTTT.

This chain uses TRBV30 with TRBJ2-5; 14 bases line up with TRBD2. The CDR3 runs 16 residues. Unmatched junction bases numbered 8, after V lost 1 base and J lost 7 bases. Germline V lookup: CDR1 GTSNPN, CDR2 SVGIG (reference sequence). The chain's CDR3 is CAWSGTGLAGVRTQYF. CDR3 DNA: TGTGCCTGGAGTGGGACGGGACTAGCGGGAGTTCGGACCCAGTACTTC.

The rearrangement uses TRBV13 and TRBJ1-1; 7 bases map to TRBD1. The CDR3 spans 16 residues. With 5 bases clipped from V and 6 bases from J, the junction kept 15 bases outside the gene matches. Germline CDR1 reads PRHDT; CDR2 reads FYEKMQ (reference sequence). The CDR3 DNA is TGTGCCAGCAGCAGAGAGCCCACAGGGGAATGGGCTGAAGCTTTCTTT. It yields the protein CASSREPTGEWAEAFF.

The chain recombines TRBV19 with TRBJ2-7; weak D call: TRBD1 (6 bases). The CDR3 is 14 amino acids. The V gene lost 6 bases and the J gene lost 2 bases, with 14 bases spanning the gap. In germline, CDR1 is LNHDA, CDR2 SQIVND (reference sequence). CDR3 DNA sequence: TGTGCCAGTAGCTCAACCCGGGACACCTACGAGCAGTACTTC. This translates into CASSSTRDTYEQYF.

This chain joins TRBV4-3 and TRBJ1-6; D is undetermined. CDR1 and CDR2 from the germline V gene are LGHNA and YSLEER. The CDR3 has 13 residues. Trimming pared 0 bases from V and 18 bases from J, leaving 15 bases between. The CDR3 DNA is TGCGCCAGCAGCCAAGATCTCGACACCCCACCCCACTTT. Amino acids: CASSQDLDTPPHF.

The V and J genes are TRBV7-6 and TRBJ2-7, with TRBD2 identical over 7 bases. Germline V gene lookup returns CDR1 SGHVS and CDR2 FNYEAQ. The CDR3 is 17 residues long. The ends lost 1 base at V and 8 bases at J; junction bases unmatched: 17. The CDR3 reads CASSLEVPGLQSRKQYF. The CDR3 coding sequence is TGTGCCAGCAGCTTAGAGGTACCGGGACTACAATCTAGAAAGCAGTACTTC.

This clone was recorded once. The chain couples TRBV7-2 to TRBJ1-1, with TRBD1 as a possible D gene (6 bases). Trimming pared 5 bases from V and 11 bases from J, leaving 21 bases between. Germline V gene data show CDR1 as SGHTA and CDR2 as FQGNSA. CDR3 size: 14 residues. The CDR3 nucleotides are TGTGCCAGCAGCGCTAGGGGACAACCTTCGAGGGCTTTCTTT. Residues: CASSARGQPSRAFF. The whole variable domain, remainder taken from reference TRBV7-2 and TRBJ1-1, is GAGVSQSPSNKVTEKGKDVELRCDPISGHTALYWYRQSLGQGLEFLIYFQGNSAPDKSGLPSDRFSAERTGGSVSTLTIQRTQQEDSAVYLCASSARGQPSRAFFGQGTRLTVV.

The chain combines TRBV6-2 or TRBV6-3 with TRBJ2-7, with 7 nucleotides matching TRBD2. This CDR3 comprises 15 residues. Trimming removed 6 bases from V and 7 bases from J; junction bases left unmatched: 15. CDR1 and CDR2 from the germline V gene are MNHEY and SVGEGT. The CDR3 protein is CASSRRLALYEEQYF. The DNA for the CDR3 is TGTGCCAGCAGCCGTCGACTAGCCCTCTACGAAGAGCAGTACTTC.

CDR3 residues: CASSQAKSGGETQYF. The CDR3 coding sequence is TGTGCCAGCAGCCAAGCTAAGTCGGGAGGTGAGACCCAGTACTTC. This rearrangement joins TRBV3-1 (or the pseudogene TRBV3-2) to TRBJ2-5; 7 bases line up with TRBD2. The CDR3 sequence is 15 residues long. The germline V gene encodes CDR1 LGHDT and CDR2 YNNKEL (reference sequence). The trim removed 1 base at V and 5 bases at J, leaving 7 bases unmatched.

The chain combines TRBV27 with TRBJ2-2; 9 bases are shared with TRBD2. The germline V gene has CDR1 MNHEY and CDR2 SMNVEV (reference sequence). This CDR3 is 17 amino acids long. J was trimmed by 4 bases and V by 2 bases; bases with no gene match: 8. This CDR3 is CASSLRTTSGFTGELFF. CDR3 nucleotides: TGTGCCAGCAGTTTAAGAACGACTAGCGGATTCACCGGGGAGCTGTTTTTT.

J is TRBJ1-5 and V is TRBV6-2 or TRBV6-3, with D possibly matching TRBD1 (5 bases). Trimming took 6 bases from V and 1 from J, leaving 13 bases between them. Per the germline V gene, CDR1 is MNHEY and CDR2 is SVGEGT. The CDR3 consists of 15 residues. The CDR3 sequence: CASSVGQGSNQPQHF. The CDR3 coding sequence is TGTGCCAGCAGCGTCGGGCAGGGAAGCAATCAGCCCCAGCATTTT.

The chain joins TRBV7-9 to TRBJ1-1; a possible D gene is TRBD1 (5 bases). V gave up 5 bases and J gave up 1 base, with 14 bases separating them. CDR1 and CDR2 (germline): SEHNR, FQNEAQ (reference sequence). The CDR3 spans 15 residues. CDR3 region: CASSDEGRENTEAFF. CDR3 DNA: TGTGCCAGCAGCGACGAGGGGCGGGAGAACACTGAAGCTTTCTTT.

The V gene is TRBV7-9, the J gene TRBJ1-1; no clear D. The V gene's germline CDR1 is SEHNR and CDR2 FQNEAQ (reference sequence). The CDR3 has 13 amino acids. Trimming left V 6 bases short and J 4 bases short, with 12 bases between. CDR3 in DNA: TGTGCCAGCAGAAGGCGGGATATCACTGAAGCTTTCTTT. This codes for CASRRRDITEAFF.

The chain links TRBV19 to TRBJ1-2; 8 bases line up with TRBD1. The CDR3 consists of 14 residues. Trimming took 4 bases from V and 8 from J; bases not matched to a gene: 9. Germline CDR1 is LNHDA and CDR2 is SQIVND (reference sequence). The CDR3 nucleotides read TGTGCCAGTAGTAGGACAGGGCGGCTCTACGGCTACACCTTC. Amino acids: CASSRTGRLYGYTF. The whole variable domain, remainder taken from reference TRBV19 and TRBJ1-2, is DGGITQSPKYLFRKEGQNVTLSCEQNLNHDAMYWYRQDPGQGLRLIYYSQIVNDFQKGDIAEGYSVSREKKESFPLTVTSAQKNPTAFYLCASSRTGRLYGYTFGSGTRLTVV.

The V gene is TRBV19, the J gene TRBJ2-7; maybe TRBD1 (7 bases). Germline CDR1 and CDR2: LNHDA and SQIVND (reference sequence). The V end was cut by 5 bases, the J end by 0 bases, with 14 bases between. The CDR3 is 15 residues long. The CDR3 sequence is CASSLGGGDSYEQYF. Here the CDR3 DNA reads TGTGCCAGTAGTTTAGGAGGGGGCGACTCCTACGAGCAGTACTTC.